These T cell receptor beta chains were read from a single sample in a study of shared clonotypes between healthy human individuals. This table comes from immunoSEQ multiplex PCR, and its TCRdb copy is limited to in-frame clones, with some not included. The table includes a few million clones, 90% to 95% detected once. The sample was naive CD4+ T cells sorted from blood. The receptors were gathered from a man between 18 and 29 years old in good health. CDR3s leave out the opening cysteine and the closing phenylalanine or tryptophan. Only part of the rows carry a size: once, few, many, or a class if the clone is expanded.

clone_size	v_call	j_call	cdr3_aa
-	TRBV6-5	TRBJ1-1	ASNNPRNTEAF
-	TRBV12-5	TRBJ1-5	ASVPSQGSQPQH
-	TRBV5-5	TRBJ2-5	ASSLLAGVGETQY
-	TRBV5-1	TRBJ2-5	ASSFPSGGQETQY
-	TRBV5-4	TRBJ1-1	ASSLPIAPTEAF
-	TRBV4-1	TRBJ2-1	ASGVGTGLGGGRNEQF
-	TRBV7-2	TRBJ2-1	ASSADRGYNEQF
-	TRBV7-9	TRBJ1-5	ASSSTNQPQH
-	TRBV7-9	TRBJ2-3	ASSLGRTGEGDTQY
-	TRBV7-3	TRBJ2-2	ASSLRGGLTGELF
-	TRBV12-5	TRBJ1-2	ASGLGSRDRGYGYT
-	TRBV4-1	TRBJ2-3	ASSQDGSGGAVDTQY
once	TRBV7-6	TRBJ1-1	ASRRTEVTEAF
-	TRBV25-1	TRBJ1-1	ASSELGTGPNTEAF
-	TRBV7-2	TRBJ2-2	ASTLAGINTGELF
-	TRBV7-7	TRBJ2-1	ASSLDPGVGEQF
-	TRBV19	TRBJ1-5	ATAQHSNQPQH
-	TRBV6-5	TRBJ2-1	ASSYLGEQF
-	TRBV2	TRBJ2-1	ASRVTGTGAGEQF
-	TRBV18	TRBJ1-5	ASSSREKPQH
once	TRBV19	TRBJ1-2	ASSDRGSYGYT
-	TRBV5-6	TRBJ2-1	ASSPPGQGSSSSYNEQF
-	TRBV7-9	TRBJ1-4	ASSPQVARVF
-	TRBV5-1	TRBJ2-5	ASSLGAGETQY
-	TRBV9	TRBJ2-1	ASSVAPLYNEQF